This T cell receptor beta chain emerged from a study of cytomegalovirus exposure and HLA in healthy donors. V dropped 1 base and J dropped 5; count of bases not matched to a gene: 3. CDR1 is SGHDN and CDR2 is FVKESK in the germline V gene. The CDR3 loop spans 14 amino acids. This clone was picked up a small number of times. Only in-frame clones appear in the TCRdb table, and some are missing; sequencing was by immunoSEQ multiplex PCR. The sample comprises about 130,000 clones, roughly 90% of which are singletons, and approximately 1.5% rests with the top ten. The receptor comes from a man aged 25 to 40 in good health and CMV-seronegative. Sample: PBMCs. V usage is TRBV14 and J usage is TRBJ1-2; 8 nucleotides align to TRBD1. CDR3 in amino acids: CASSQGQGKYGYTF. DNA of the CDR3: TGTGCCAGCAGCCAAGGACAGGGGAAGTATGGCTACACCTTC.